This TCR beta chain was retrieved from a study of response to subunit inactivated influenza vaccine. From germline, CDR1 is SQVTM and CDR2 ANQGSEA. V was clipped by 3 bases and J by 4 bases, with 12 bases between them. The CDR3 is made up of 14 amino acids. This clonotype was detected only a few times. TCRdb called the RT-PCR reads again in MiXCR, with one record for every CDR3 protein. The sample includes hundreds of thousands of distinct CDR3 sequences, under 20% of them seen just once. The chain uses TRBV29-1 and TRBJ2-2; D possibly corresponds to TRBD1 (5 bases). This sequence originates from a man aged 45-65 years who received an inactivated influenza vaccine. The sequencing used PBMCs from blood, collected 4 to 6 days after vaccination. The CDR3 protein is CSVDTGSLTGELFF. CDR3 sequence (DNA): TGCAGCGTTGACACAGGTAGCCTCACCGGGGAGCTGTTTTTT.